This T cell receptor beta chain was found in a study of Tregs in tolerant kidney transplant recipients (dated by TCRdb to about 2019). Background for the entire study: The study used TCRbeta sequencing to identify donor-specific regulatory T cells before combined kidney and bone marrow transplantation, then tracked those cells after transplant. Several methods of expanding Tregs specific for an allogeneic donor were compared by TCRbeta repertoire sequencing in a few healthy controls.

Broader findings and caveats from the paper: Expanding Tregs with activated donor B cells appeared to identify the most biologically relevant and donor-specific TCRbeta repertoire. Because the study included only a small number of patients, the results must be confirmed in larger populations and under other immunosuppression protocols. Although technical replication error seemed to be minimal, the question of biological reproducibility was not addressed directly.

From a lookup of the germline V gene, CDR1 and CDR2 are SGHRS and YFSETQ. Germline trimming: 4 bases from V, 8 bases from J; junction bases outside gene matches: 9. The CDR3 holds 15 amino acids from the cysteine to the phenylalanine. Of the read, only the CDR3 DNA is kept; its 45 bases are in frame from base 1. Genomic DNA was extracted from sorted cells with the QIAGEN DNeasy Blood and Tissue Kit for TCRbeta CDR3 sequencing. High-throughput TCRbeta CDR3 sequencing was carried out commercially through immunoSEQ, with PCR amplification with bias correction and internal controls included. The published analysis was carried out like this. A unique productive TCRbeta sequence was defined by the CDR3 nucleotide sequence when primers matched, and otherwise by the CDR3 amino acid sequence together with the Vbeta and Jbeta genes. Sorting error was corrected by removing sequences shared between sorted populations at a frequency ratio of 2:1 or less, and the remaining shared sequences were assigned to the higher population. Sequences were defined as donor-reactive when expanded at least 5-fold in CFSE-low cells versus unstimulated cells and present at a frequency of at least 0.01% in CFSE-low cells. Repertoire divergence was quantified by Jensen-Shannon divergence using the top 100 TCRbeta sequences ranked by frequency. For any sample with multiple sequencing runs, sorting error was corrected in each run separately before the runs were pooled. This immuneACCESS table, as held by TCRdb, lists in-frame sequences with V and J called but not all clones. Of the missing ones, under half trace to an unresolved V gene in checked studies; the others have no known cause. From that table come the V and J calls and clone size; the DNA was used to work out D and trimming. The sample data list more than 95,000 clones, and roughly 92% of these were observed just once. The biggest ten clones account for more than 0.45% of the sample.

Thawed PBMCs were FACS-sorted into unstimulated Tregs (CD4+CD25+CD127-), CD4+ non-Tregs (CD4+CD25-), CD4 cells and CD8 cells. Healthy control blood was obtained either as purchased buffy coats or from healthy volunteers. Healthy control blood was processed by Ficoll density gradient to PBMCs and cryopreserved; patient PBMCs were collected before and after transplant. Concerning this clone itself: What this receptor recognizes is not known. Base qualities were left out, and no much larger clone turns up one base away.

This clonotype was sampled from a human donor in good health. The rearrangement combines TRBV5-1 with TRBJ2-1; 10 central bases correspond to TRBD2. Specimen: CD4+ T cells from blood. The CDR3 sequence is CASSLLAGGGDEQFF. The DNA sequence is given as TGCGCCAGCAGCCTATTAGCGGGAGGTGGCGATGAGCAGTTCTTC. The entire variable domain, with the stretches around the CDR3 drawn from the reference TRBV5-1 and TRBJ2-1 proteins, is KAGVTQTPRYLIKTRGQQVTLSCSPISGHRSVSWYQQTPGQGLQFLFEYFSETQRNKGNFPGRFSGRQFSNSRSEMNVSTLELGDSALYLCASSLLAGGGDEQFFGPGTRLTVL.